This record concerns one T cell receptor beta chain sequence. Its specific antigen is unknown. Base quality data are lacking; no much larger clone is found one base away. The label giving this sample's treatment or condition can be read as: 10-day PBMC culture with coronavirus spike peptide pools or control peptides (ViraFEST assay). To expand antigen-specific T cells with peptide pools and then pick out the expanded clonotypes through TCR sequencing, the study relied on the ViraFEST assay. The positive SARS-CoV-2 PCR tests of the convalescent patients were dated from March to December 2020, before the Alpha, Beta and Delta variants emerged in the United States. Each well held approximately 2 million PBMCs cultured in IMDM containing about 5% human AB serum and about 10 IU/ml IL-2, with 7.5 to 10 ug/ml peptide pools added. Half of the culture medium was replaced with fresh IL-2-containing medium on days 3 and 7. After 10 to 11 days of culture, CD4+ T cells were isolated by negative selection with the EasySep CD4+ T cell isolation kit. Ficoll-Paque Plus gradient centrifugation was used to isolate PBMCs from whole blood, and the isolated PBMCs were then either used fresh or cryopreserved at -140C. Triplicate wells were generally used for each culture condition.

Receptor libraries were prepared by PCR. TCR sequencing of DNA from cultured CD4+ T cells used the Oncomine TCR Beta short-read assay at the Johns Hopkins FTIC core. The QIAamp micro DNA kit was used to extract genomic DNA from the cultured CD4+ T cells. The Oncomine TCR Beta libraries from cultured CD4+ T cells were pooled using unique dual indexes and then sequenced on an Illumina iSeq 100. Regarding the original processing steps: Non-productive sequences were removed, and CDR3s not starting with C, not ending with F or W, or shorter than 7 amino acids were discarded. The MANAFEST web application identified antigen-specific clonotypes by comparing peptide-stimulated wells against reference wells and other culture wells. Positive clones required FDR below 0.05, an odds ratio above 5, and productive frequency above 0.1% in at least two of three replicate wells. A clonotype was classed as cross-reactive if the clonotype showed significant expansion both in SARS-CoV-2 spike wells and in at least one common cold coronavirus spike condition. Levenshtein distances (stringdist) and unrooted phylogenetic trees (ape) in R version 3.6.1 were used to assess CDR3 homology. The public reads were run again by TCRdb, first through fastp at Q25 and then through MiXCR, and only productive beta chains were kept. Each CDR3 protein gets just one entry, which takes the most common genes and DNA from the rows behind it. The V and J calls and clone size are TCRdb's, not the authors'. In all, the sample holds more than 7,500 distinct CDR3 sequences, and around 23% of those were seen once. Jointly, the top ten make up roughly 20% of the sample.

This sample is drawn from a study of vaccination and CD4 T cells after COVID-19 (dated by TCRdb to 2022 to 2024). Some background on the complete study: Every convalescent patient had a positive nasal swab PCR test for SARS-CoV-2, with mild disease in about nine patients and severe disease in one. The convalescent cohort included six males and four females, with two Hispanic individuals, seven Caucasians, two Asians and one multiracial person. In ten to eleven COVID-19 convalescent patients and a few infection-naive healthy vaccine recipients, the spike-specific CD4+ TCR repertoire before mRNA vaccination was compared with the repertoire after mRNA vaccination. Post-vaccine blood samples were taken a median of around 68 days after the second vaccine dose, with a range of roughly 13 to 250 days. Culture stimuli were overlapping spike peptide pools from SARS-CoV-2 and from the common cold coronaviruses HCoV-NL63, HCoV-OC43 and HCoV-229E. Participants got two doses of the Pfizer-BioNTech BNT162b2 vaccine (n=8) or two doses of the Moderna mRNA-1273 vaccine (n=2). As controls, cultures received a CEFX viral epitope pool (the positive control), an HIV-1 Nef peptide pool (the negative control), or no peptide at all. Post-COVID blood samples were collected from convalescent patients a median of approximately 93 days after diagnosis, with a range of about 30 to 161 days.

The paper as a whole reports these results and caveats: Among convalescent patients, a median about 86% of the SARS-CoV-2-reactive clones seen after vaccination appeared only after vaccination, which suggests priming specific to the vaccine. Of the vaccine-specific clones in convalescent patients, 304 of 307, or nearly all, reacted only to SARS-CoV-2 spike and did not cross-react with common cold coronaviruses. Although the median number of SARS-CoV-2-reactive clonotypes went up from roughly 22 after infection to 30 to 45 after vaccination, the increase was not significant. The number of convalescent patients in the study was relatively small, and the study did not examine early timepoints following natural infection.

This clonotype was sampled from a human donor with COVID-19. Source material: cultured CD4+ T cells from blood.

The CDR3 region has the sequence CASSLMGISYNEQFF. The nucleotide sequence reads TGTGCCAGCAGCTTAATGGGGATCTCCTACAATGAGCAGTTCTTC. The sequence is built from TRBV7-9 and TRBJ2-1; no D gene can be assigned with confidence. CDR1 is given as SEHNR and CDR2 as FQNEAQ, both from the germline V gene (reference sequence). The CDR3 starts with the cysteine, ends with the phenylalanine, and has 15 residues. The read is trimmed to its CDR3 DNA, 45 bases read in frame from base 1. V is cut by 2 bases and J by 0 bases, and the space between the germline ends is 8 bases. Where the CDR3 stops, the reference TRBV7-9 and TRBJ2-1 genes take over; the full variable domain is DTGVSQNPRHKITKRGQNVTFRCDPISEHNRLYWYRQTLGQGPEFLTYFQNEAQLEKSRLLSDRFSAERPKGSFSTLEIQRTEQGDSAMYLCASSLMGISYNEQFFGPGTRLTVL.